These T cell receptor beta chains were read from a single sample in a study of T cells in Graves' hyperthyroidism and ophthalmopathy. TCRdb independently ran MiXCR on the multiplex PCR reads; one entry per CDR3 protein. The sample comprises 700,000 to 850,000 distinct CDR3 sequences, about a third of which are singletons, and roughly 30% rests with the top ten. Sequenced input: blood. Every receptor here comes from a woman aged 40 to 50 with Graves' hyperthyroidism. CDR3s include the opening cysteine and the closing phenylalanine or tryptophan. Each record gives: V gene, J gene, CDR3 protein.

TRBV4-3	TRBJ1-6	CASSHRVPSDSPLHF
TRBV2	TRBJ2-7	CASSGGSGRYHEQYF
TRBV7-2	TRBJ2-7	CAGSSSGWLAGSSSYEQYF
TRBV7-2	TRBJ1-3	CASSQYGPGNTIYF
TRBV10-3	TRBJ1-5	CATRLGYQPQHF
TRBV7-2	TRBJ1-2	CASGPGTGVRDYGYTF
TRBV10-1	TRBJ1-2	CASSGLGAYGYTF
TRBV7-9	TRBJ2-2	CASSPVRDTRGATGELFF
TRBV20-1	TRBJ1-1	CSSKAGGYLGAEAFF
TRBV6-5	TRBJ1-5	CASSYPRVRTGTQPQHF
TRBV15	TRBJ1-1	CATSAPGGGTEAFF
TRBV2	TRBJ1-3	CASSEDGNTIYF
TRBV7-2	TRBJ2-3	CASSANLGEMTDTQYF
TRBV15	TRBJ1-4	CATRGQANEKLFF
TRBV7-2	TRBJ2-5	CASSQYIVGETQYF
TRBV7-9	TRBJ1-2	CASSFSTEYGYTF